This entry is about one T cell receptor (beta chain). This sample was taken from a study of blood T cells in healthy people across ages. With a J-beta primer mix and a sample-barcoded 5' primer, a second PCR ran about 6 to 11 cycles. MiXCR, applied by TCRdb to the 5' RACE reads, yields one record per CDR3 protein. The sample includes 1.5 million to 2 million distinct CDR3 sequences, around half seen only once; the top ten take approximately 2.1%. The germline V gene has CDR1 LGHNA and CDR2 YNFKEQ. The V segment lost 4 bases and the J segment 4 bases; nucleotides outside the gene matches: 12. There are 16 residues in the CDR3.

The chain couples TRBV4-2 to TRBJ1-2; 7 nucleotides align to TRBD1. This clonotype was sampled from a woman aged 40 to 50 in good health. The sequencing sample was made of blood. The CDR3 loop reads CASSRTGTESFYGYTF. CDR3 bases: TGTGCCAGCAGCCGCACCGGGACAGAGAGTTTCTATGGCTACACCTTC.